The entry that follows covers one TCR beta chain sequence. The sample belongs to a study of identical twins. TCRdb passed the 5' RACE reads through MiXCR, listing each CDR3 protein once. The sample lists some 500,000 distinct CDR3 sequences; approximately 14% were seen once. CDR1 and CDR2 from the germline V gene are DFQATT and SNEGSKA (reference sequence). The V gene lost 7 bases and the J gene lost 3 bases, with 17 bases spanning the gap. This CDR3 is built from 14 residues. A further study also used this sample, focusing on yellow fever vaccine responses in identical twins.

The clonotype comes from a woman aged 18-29 years in good health. The sample consisted of CD4+ T cells sorted from blood. This chain joins TRBV20-1 and TRBJ2-3; D call uncertain. CDR3: CSVLDPTGTDTQYF. The CDR3, as DNA: TGCAGTGTCCTAGACCCGACCGGGACAGATACGCAGTATTTT.